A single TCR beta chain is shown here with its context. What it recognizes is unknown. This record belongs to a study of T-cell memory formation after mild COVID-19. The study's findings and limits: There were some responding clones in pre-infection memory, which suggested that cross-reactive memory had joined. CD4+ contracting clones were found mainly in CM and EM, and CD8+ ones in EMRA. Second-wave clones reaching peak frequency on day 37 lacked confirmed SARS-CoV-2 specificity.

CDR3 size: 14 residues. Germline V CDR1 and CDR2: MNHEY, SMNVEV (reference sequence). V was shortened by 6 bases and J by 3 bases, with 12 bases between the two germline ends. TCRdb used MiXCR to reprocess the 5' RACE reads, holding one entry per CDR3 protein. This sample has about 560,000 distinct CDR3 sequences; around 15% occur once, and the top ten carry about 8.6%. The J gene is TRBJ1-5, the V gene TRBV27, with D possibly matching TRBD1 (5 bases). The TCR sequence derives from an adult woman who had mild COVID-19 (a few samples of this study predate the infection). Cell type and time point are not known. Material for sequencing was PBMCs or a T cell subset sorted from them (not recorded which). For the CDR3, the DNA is TGTGCCAGCAGGGCAGACAGCTACAATCAGCCCCAGCATTTT. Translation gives CASRADSYNQPQHF.